This is a list of T cell receptor beta chains from one sample in a study of blood T cells in healthy people across ages. TCRdb recomputed calls from the 5' RACE reads with MiXCR, one row per CDR3 protein. The sample has about 1.6 million distinct CDR3 sequences; 34% are singletons. What was sequenced was blood. All receptors come from a woman in her thirties in good health. The CDR3 runs from the conserved cysteine through the conserved F or W. Fields, in order: J gene, V gene, clone size, CDR3 protein. The size entry is marked missing in some rows and otherwise reads once, few, many or a size class.

TRBJ2-3	TRBV13	-	CASSLHLAGDTQYF
TRBJ2-1	TRBV7-6	-	CASSLVGTSGGLGEQFF
TRBJ1-4	TRBV7-9	-	CASSSHGEKLFF
TRBJ1-2	TRBV5-1	few	CASIKLQKIYGYTF
TRBJ1-5	TRBV28	-	CASSLNGWPSNQPRHF
TRBJ2-5	TRBV24-1	-	CANSRDRVRETQYF
TRBJ2-3	TRBV7-2	-	CASSLQGNLGDTQYF
TRBJ2-1	TRBV28	-	CASSKAGDYNEQFF
TRBJ2-4	TRBV6-1	once	CASSETGSSFTRAKNIQYF
-	TRBV20-1	-	CRARDRTYEQYF
TRBJ2-1	TRBV3-1	-	CASSQDWPPEEYNEQFF
TRBJ1-2	TRBV20-1	-	CSASEGAVYGYTF
TRBJ2-1	TRBV6-6	many	CASSTVISHNEQFF
TRBJ1-5	TRBV10-3	few	CAISDSPRTQPQHF
TRBJ1-1	TRBV2	-	CASGGGRVNTEAFF
TRBJ2-7	TRBV5-1	-	CASSLSGVSIYGQYF
TRBJ1-1	TRBV20-1	-	CSAREGNRVTEAFF
TRBJ2-1	TRBV5-1	few	CASSLGTTGEQFF
TRBJ2-5	TRBV5-1	-	CASSADRAETQYF
TRBJ2-1	TRBV7-9	-	CASSFGQGEFNEQFF
TRBJ2-3	TRBV12-3/TRBV12-4	-	CASSFLVGTTDTQYF
TRBJ2-5	TRBV29-1	many	CSVDRAGQETQYF
TRBJ1-2	TRBV28	-	CASSERVVGYTF
TRBJ2-1	TRBV4-1	many	CASSHPSGTQQFF
TRBJ1-2	TRBV20-1	-	CSAGAVIKYGYTF
-	TRBV4-1	-	CASSQDWDLGTETQYF
TRBJ1-2	TRBV24-1	few	CATSTQGEAGGYTF
TRBJ2-5	TRBV24-1	-	CATRSWKAPRGETQYF
TRBJ1-1	TRBV20-1	once	CNAGTGAMNTEAFF
TRBJ1-1	TRBV19	-	CASRIGGQATEAFF
TRBJ1-4	TRBV11-2	-	CASSFPGIEKLFF
TRBJ2-3	TRBV9	-	CASSEPLLAGGTDTQYF
TRBJ2-1	TRBV9	few	CASSAGTFPSQEQFF
TRBJ1-1	TRBV4-1	few	CASSQADDRVNTEAFF
TRBJ2-3	TRBV10-3	-	CAISEVPVGSTDTQYF
TRBJ2-7	TRBV9	many	CASSVAVGYEQYF
TRBJ2-1	TRBV12-3/TRBV12-4	-	CASSLATVVRTSSYNEQFF
TRBJ1-6	TRBV5-1	-	CASSLVQADQGALHF
TRBJ2-7	TRBV7-7	-	CASSALGTDNEQYF
TRBJ2-3	TRBV13	-	CASSLTSGGALSTDTQYF
TRBJ2-7	TRBV5-6	many	CASSLLTGRYEQYF
TRBJ2-1	TRBV5-1	-	CASSSTSLTYNEQFF
TRBJ2-1	TRBV2	-	CASRDNSCNEQFF
TRBJ2-1	TRBV20-1	-	CSARVSSGGPKSWFF
TRBJ1-2	TRBV30	few	CAWSVGLRGLNYGYTF
TRBJ2-1	TRBV7-3	few	CASGPSYNEQFF
TRBJ1-2	TRBV4-2	-	CASSQVAGENYGYTF
TRBJ2-3	TRBV6-2/TRBV6-3	-	CASSYSPGLATDTQYF
TRBJ1-2	TRBV4-1	-	CASSQSTGFGYGYTF
TRBJ2-5	TRBV5-1	-	CASSLGQGRLQETQYF
TRBJ2-7	TRBV18	-	CASSLGQAMTYEQYF
TRBJ2-3	TRBV13	many	CASSSRRHRQLQYF
TRBJ1-4	TRBV6-1	-	CASSPEGRGTGINEKLFF
-	TRBV9	-	CASSPEGRALEQYF
TRBJ2-7	TRBV5-6	few	CASSSLSPDYEQYF
TRBJ2-5	TRBV6-6	few	CASSYTSLYQETQYF
TRBJ1-4	TRBV29-1	many	CSVGIATNEKLFF
TRBJ2-5	TRBV3-1	-	CASSHGLGPQETQYF